The subject of this entry is one TCR beta chain. The antigen remains undetermined. This sample stems from a study of Graves' ophthalmopathy and Graves' hyperthyroidism. Across the whole study: The study drew peripheral blood at initial diagnosis, before any treatment.

The CDR3 is 18 amino acids. Germline V gene data show CDR1 as DFQATT and CDR2 as SNEGSKA (reference sequence). V was pared by 6 bases and J by 3 bases, with 30 bases between. Study observations and caveats: With approximately 88% sensitivity and more than 75% specificity, a 13-signature model separated ophthalmopathy from stable hyperthyroidism.

RNA transcripts served as template for amplifying TCR beta CDR3 sequences. The authors performed first-round RT-PCR with HTBI primers and then a second-round multiplex PCR. TCRdb redid the calling of the multiplex PCR reads with MiXCR, one entry per CDR3 protein. The sample shows roughly 700,000 distinct CDR3 sequences, about 44% of them seen only once. Under 3 months in duration, the ophthalmopathy in affected donors had moderate-to-severe activity, CAS ≥3 and NOSPECS ≥4. The study excluded patients with other autoimmune diseases, uncontrolled infections, pregnancy or lactation. The specimen sequenced was peripheral blood. The chain links TRBV20-1 to TRBJ2-7; D unclear. The source is an adult man with Graves' ophthalmopathy. The CDR3 sequence: CSAYTTDPPPPEYYEQYF. The CDR3 DNA reads TGCAGTGCCTACACGACGGACCCCCCACCCCCTGAATACTACGAGCAGTACTTC.